The 8 T cell receptor beta chains below all came from one sample that was sequenced in a study of cytomegalovirus exposure and HLA in healthy donors. Only in-frame clones appear in the TCRdb table, and some are missing; sequencing was by immunoSEQ multiplex PCR. The table lists about 240,000 clones, 75% to 90% of them singletons. The sequencing sample was made of PBMCs. These receptors all come from a woman aged 25 to 39 in good health and CMV-seropositive.

The rearrangement links TRBV5-1 to TRBJ2-1, with 14 bases matching TRBD2. The CDR3 covers 17 residues. Germline CDR1 is SGHRS and CDR2 is YFSETQ. Germline trimming cut 4 bases from V and 10 bases from J; bases unmatched to any gene: 13. The CDR3 DNA is TGCGCCAGCAGCCCAAATCCGGGACTAGCGGGAGAGGGAGAGCAGTTCTTC. Translated, it gives CASSPNPGLAGEGEQFF.

V is TRBV18 and J is TRBJ2-2, with D perhaps matching TRBD1 (6 bases). CDR3 length equals 16 residues. Trimming took off 1 base at V and 0 bases at J, with 9 bases between the two ends. Germline CDR1 KGHSH, CDR2 LQKENI. DNA of the CDR3: TGTGCCAGCTCACCACTCACAGGGTCGAACACCGGGGAGCTGTTTTTT. Translation: CASSPLTGSNTGELFF.

This clone was counted once. The rearrangement uses TRBV6-5 and TRBJ1-1, with 11 bases lining up with TRBD1. There are 13 residues in the CDR3. V trimming: 6 bases; J trimming: 11 bases; junction bases outside the gene matches: 8. From germline, CDR1 is MNHEY and CDR2 SVGAGI. DNA of the CDR3: TGTGCCAGCAGAGTTGGACAGGGGGCTGGGGCTTTCTTT. Protein product: CASRVGQGAGAFF.

This chain uses TRBV9 with TRBJ1-3; 7 nucleotides align to TRBD1. The CDR3 consists of 15 residues. CDR1 SGDLS and CDR2 YYNGEE come from the germline V gene. Trimming took 0 bases from V and 3 from J; bases not matched to a gene: 3. CDR3 sequence (DNA): TGTGCCAGCAGCGTAGGACAGGGAGTTGGAAACACCATATATTTT. Its translation is CASSVGQGVGNTIYF.

The CDR3, as DNA: TGTGCCAGCAGCTTAGACAGGGGAGATACGCAGTATTTT. It codes for CASSLDRGDTQYF. The J gene is TRBJ2-3, the V gene TRBV7-2, with TRBD1 identical over 7 bases. CDR1 and CDR2 from the germline V gene are SGHTA and FQGNSA. The CDR3 sequence is 13 residues long. J was trimmed by 5 bases and V by 1 base; bases with no gene match: 0. Looking up the rest from reference TRBV7-2 and TRBJ2-3 gives the full variable domain: GAGVSQSPSNKVTEKGKDVELRCDPISGHTALYWYRQSLGQGLEFLIYFQGNSAPDKSGLPSDRFSAERTGGSVSTLTIQRTQQEDSAVYLCASSLDRGDTQYFGPGTRLTVL.

The J gene is TRBJ2-1, the V gene TRBV4-1, with 8 bases aligning to TRBD1. Trimming took 2 bases from V and 2 from J; bases not matched to a gene: 5. Germline-derived CDR1 and CDR2 are MGHRA and YSYEKL. The CDR3 contains 16 residues. CDR3 amino acids: CASSQKAGGAYNEQFF. For the CDR3, the DNA is TGCGCCAGCAGCCAAAAGGCAGGGGGCGCCTACAATGAGCAGTTCTTC.

This chain links TRBV5-1 with TRBJ2-3; 10 bases match TRBD2. The CDR3 is made up of 17 amino acids. V lost 0 bases to trimming and J lost 3 bases; unmatched junction nucleotides: 7. Germline CDR1 SGHRS, CDR2 YFSETQ. The CDR3 coding sequence is TGCGCCAGCAGCTTGGTGCCTAGCGGGAGTATAACAGATACGCAGTATTTT. Translation gives CASSLVPSGSITDTQYF.

V gene TRBV28 combines with J gene TRBJ2-2, with TRBD2 matching 10 bases. The CDR3 has 15 residues. Germline V gene sequence: CDR1 MDHEN, CDR2 SYDVKM. V trimming: 5 bases; J trimming: 7 bases; junction bases outside the gene matches: 7. CDR3 loop: CASSVLAGAGGELFF. CDR3 DNA: TGTGCCAGCAGTGTTCTAGCGGGAGCGGGCGGGGAGCTGTTTTTT.